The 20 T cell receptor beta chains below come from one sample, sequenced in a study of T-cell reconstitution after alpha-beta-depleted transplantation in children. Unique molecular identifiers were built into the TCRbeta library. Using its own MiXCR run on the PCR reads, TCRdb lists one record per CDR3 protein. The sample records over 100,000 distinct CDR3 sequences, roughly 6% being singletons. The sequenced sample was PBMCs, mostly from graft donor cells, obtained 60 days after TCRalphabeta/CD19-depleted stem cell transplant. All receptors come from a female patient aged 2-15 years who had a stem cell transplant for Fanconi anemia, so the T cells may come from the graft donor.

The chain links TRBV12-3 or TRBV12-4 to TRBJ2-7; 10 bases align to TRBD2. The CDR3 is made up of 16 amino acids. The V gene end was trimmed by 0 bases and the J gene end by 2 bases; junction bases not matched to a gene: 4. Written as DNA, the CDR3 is TGTGCCAGCAGTTTAGCGCTTAGCGGGAGGCCCTACGAGCAGTACTTC. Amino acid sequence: CASSLALSGRPYEQYF.

CDR3 residues: CASTRGGSDPYEQYF. The CDR3 nucleotides read TGTGCCAGCACCCGAGGGGGTTCCGACCCCTACGAGCAGTACTTC. The chain recombines TRBV28 with TRBJ2-7, with D perhaps TRBD1 (6 bases). The CDR3 sequence is 15 residues long. V shed 7 bases and J shed 2 bases, with 18 bases lying between them. Germline values: CDR1 MDHEN, CDR2 SYDVKM. Variable domain in full (rest from reference TRBV28 and TRBJ2-7): DVKVTQSSRYLVKRTGEKVFLECVQDMDHENMFWYRQDPGLGLRLIYFSYDVKMKEKGDIPEGYSVSREKKERFSLILESASTNQTSMYLCASTRGGSDPYEQYFGPGTRLTVT.

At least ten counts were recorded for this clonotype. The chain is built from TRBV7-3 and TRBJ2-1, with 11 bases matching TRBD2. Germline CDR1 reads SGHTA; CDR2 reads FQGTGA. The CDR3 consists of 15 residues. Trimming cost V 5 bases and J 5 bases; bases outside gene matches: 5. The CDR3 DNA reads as TGTGCCAGCAGCCCCGGGACTAGCGGAAACAATGAGCAGTTCTTC. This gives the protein CASSPGTSGNNEQFF.

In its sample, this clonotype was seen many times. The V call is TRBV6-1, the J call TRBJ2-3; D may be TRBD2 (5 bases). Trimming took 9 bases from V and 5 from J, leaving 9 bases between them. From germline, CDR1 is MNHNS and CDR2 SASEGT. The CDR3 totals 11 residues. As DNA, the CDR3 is TGTGCCAGTAGGACTGGAGATACGCAGTATTTT. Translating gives CASRTGDTQYF.

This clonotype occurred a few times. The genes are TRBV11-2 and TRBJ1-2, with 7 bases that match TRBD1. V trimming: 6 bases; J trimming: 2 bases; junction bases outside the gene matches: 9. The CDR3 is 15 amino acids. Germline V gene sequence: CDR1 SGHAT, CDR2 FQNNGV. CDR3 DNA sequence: TGTGCCAGCAGGTCCAGGGGGGCCCGAAACTATGGCTACACCTTC. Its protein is CASRSRGARNYGYTF.

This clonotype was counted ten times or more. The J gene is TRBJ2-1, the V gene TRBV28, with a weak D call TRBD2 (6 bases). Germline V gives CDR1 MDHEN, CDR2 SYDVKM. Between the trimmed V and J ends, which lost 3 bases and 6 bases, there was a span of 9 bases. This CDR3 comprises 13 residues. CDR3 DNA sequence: TGTGCCAGCAGTTTTGAGGGACTCAATGAGCAGTTCTTC. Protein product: CASSFEGLNEQFF.

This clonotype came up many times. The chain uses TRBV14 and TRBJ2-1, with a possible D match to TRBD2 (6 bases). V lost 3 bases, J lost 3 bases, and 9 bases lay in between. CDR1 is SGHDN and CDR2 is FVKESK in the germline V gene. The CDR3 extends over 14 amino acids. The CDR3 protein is CASSHTGVYNEQFF. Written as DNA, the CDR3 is TGTGCCAGCAGCCACACGGGAGTCTACAATGAGCAGTTCTTC.

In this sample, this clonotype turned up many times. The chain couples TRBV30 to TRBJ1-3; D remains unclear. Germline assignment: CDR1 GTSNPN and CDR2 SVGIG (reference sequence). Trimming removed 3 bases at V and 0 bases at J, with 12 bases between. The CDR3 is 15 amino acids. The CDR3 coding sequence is TGTGCCTGGAGCGCCAGCTTTCACTCTGGAAACACCATATATTTT. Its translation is CAWSASFHSGNTIYF.

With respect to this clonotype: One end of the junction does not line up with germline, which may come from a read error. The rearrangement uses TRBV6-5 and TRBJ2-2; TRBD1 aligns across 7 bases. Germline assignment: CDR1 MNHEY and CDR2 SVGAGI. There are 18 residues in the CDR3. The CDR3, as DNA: TGTGCCAGCGGTTACCACCCTGACAGGGACACAAACACCGGGGAGCTGTTTTTT. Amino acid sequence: CASGYHPDRDTNTGELFF.

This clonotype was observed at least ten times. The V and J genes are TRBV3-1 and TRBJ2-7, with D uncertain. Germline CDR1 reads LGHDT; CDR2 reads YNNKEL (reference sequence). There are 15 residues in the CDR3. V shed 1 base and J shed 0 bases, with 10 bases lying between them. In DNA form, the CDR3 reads TGTGCCAGCAGCCAAGGGGCGGCAAGCTCCTACGAGCAGTACTTC. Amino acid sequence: CASSQGAASSYEQYF.

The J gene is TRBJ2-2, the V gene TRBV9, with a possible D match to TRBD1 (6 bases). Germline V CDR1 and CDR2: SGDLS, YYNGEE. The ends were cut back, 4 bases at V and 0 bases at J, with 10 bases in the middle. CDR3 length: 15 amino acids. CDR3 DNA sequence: TGTGCCAGCAGCCAAGGGGACACGAACACCGGGGAGCTGTTTTTT. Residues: CASSQGDTNTGELFF.

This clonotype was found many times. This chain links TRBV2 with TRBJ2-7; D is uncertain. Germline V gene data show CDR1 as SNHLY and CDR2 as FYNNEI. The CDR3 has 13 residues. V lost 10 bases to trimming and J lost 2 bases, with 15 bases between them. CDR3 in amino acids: CAIQYGFTYEQYF. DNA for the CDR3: TGTGCCATACAGTACGGGTTCACCTACGAGCAGTACTTC.

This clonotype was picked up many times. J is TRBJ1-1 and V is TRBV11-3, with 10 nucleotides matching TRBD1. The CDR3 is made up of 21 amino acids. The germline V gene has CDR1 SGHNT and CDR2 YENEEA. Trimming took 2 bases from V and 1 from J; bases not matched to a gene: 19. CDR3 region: CASSLWIALAGTGARNTEAFF. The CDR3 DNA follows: TGTGCCAGCAGCTTATGGATAGCCCTTGCCGGGACAGGGGCAAGGAACACTGAAGCTTTCTTT.

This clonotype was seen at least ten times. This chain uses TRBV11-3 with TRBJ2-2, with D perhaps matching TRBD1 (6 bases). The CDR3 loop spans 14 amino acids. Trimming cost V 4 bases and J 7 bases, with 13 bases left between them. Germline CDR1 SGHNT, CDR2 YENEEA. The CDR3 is CASSWTVGGGELFF. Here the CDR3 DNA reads TGTGCCAGCAGCTGGACAGTCGGAGGCGGGGAGCTGTTTTTT.

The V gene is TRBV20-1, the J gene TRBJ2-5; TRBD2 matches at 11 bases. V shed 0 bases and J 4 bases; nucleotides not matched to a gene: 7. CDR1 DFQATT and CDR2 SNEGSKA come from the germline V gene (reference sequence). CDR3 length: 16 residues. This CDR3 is CSAREVASGGLETQYF. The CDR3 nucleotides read TGCAGTGCTAGAGAGGTCGCTAGCGGGGGGTTAGAGACCCAGTACTTC.

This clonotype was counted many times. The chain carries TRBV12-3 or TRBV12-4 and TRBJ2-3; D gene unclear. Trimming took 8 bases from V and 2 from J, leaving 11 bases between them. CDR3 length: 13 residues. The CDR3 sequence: CASGKQNTDTQYF. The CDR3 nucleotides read TGTGCCAGCGGAAAGCAGAACACAGATACGCAGTATTTT.

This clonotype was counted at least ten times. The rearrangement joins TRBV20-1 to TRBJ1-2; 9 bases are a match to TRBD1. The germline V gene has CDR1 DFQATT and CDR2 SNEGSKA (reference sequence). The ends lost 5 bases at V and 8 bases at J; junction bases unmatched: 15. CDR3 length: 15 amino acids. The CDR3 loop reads CSAQEKSGTGFGYTF. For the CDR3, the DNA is TGCAGTGCTCAAGAAAAAAGTGGGACAGGGTTCGGCTACACCTTC.

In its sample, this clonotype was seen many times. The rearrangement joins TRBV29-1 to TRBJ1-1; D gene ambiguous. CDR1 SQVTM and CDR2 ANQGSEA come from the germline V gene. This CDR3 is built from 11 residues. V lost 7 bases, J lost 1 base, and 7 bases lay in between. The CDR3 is CSGRRNTEAFF. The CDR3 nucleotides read TGCAGCGGGAGGAGGAACACTGAAGCTTTCTTT. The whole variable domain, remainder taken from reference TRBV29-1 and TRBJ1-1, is SAVISQKPSRDICQRGTSLTIQCQVDSQVTMMFWYRQQPGQSLTLIATANQGSEATYESGFVIDKFPISRPNLTFSTLTVSNMSPEDSSIYLCSGRRNTEAFFGQGTRLTVV.

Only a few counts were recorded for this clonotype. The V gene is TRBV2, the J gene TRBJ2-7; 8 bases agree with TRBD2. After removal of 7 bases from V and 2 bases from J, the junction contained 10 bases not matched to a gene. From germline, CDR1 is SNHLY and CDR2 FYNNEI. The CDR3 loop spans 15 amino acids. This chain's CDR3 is CASKDGSGATYEQYF. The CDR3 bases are TGTGCCAGCAAGGATGGTAGCGGGGCAACCTACGAGCAGTACTTC.

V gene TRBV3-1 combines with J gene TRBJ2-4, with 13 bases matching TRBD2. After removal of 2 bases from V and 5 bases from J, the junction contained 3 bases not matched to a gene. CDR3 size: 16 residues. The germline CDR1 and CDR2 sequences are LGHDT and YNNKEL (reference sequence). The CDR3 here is CASSQWTSGGQNIQYF. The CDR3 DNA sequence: TGTGCCAGCAGCCAATGGACTAGCGGGGGCCAAAACATTCAGTACTTC.